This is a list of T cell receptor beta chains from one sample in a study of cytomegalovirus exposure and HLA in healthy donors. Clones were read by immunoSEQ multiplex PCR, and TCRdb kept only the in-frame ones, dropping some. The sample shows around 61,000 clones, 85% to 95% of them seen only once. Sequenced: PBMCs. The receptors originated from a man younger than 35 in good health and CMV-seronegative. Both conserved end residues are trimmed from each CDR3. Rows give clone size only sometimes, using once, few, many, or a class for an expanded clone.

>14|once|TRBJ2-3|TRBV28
ASSLSASGGADTQY
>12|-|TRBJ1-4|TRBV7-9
ASSPRAGNEKLF
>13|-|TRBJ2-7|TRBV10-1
ASSESWGSSYEQY
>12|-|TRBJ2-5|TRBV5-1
ASSWDRVGETQY
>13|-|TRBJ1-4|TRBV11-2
ASSLDTGVNEKLF
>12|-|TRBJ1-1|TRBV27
ASSLQGKDTEAF
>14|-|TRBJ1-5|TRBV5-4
ASSQDAPDSPQPQH
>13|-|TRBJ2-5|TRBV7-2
ASSAASGTQETQY
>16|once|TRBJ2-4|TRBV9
ASSVLAGVYGPQNIQY
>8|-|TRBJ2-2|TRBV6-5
ASGGGELF
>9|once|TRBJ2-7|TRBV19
ATGPRYEQY
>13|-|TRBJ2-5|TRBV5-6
ASSFPSPSGETQY
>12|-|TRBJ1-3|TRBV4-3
ASSPYLSGNTIY
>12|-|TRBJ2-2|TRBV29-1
SVHRDSNTGELF
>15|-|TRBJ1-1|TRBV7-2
ASSLDLSTGVRTEAF
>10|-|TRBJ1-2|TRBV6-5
ASSTGAYGYT
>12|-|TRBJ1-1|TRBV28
ASSLVRMNTEAF
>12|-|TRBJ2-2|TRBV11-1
ASSLPVNTGELF
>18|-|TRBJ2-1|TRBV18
ASSPVRPGGASGAYNEQF
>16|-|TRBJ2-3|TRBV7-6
ASSLDFEAGVSADTQY
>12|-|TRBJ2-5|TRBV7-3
ASSLGSSQETQY
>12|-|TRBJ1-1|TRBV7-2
ASSYTGPSTEAF
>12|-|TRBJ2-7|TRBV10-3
AISRDREAYEQY
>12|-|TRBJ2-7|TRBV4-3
ASSQVRGLYEQY
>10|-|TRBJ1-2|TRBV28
ASRDGDYGYT
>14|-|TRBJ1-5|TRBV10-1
ASSDPGGEDNQPQH
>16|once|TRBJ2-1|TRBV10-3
AISATTSGSGSYNEQF